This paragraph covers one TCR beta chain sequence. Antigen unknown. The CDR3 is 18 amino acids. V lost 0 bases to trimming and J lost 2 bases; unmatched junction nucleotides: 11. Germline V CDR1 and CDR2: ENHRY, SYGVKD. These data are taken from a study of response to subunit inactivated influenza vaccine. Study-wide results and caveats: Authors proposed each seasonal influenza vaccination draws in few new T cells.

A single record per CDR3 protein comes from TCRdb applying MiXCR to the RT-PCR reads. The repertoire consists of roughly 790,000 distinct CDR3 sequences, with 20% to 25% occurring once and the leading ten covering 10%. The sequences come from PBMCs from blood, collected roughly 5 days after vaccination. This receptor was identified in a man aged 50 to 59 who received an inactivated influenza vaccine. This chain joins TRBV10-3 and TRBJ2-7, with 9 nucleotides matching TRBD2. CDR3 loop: CAISESPVGGRAPYEQYF. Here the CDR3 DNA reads TGTGCCATCAGTGAGTCCCCCGTCGGCGGGAGGGCCCCCTACGAGCAGTACTTC.